This T cell receptor (beta chain) is drawn from a study of T cell responses to AZD1222 COVID-19 vaccine. Data came from immunoSEQ multiplex PCR; TCRdb stores just in-frame clones and leaves some out. The sample yields under 150,000 clones, around 90% seen once. Germline V gene sequence: CDR1 SGHNT, CDR2 YYREEE (reference sequence). This CDR3 contains 16 residues. V was clipped by 1 base and J by 4 bases, with 15 bases between them. The sample here was peripheral blood, taken 28 days after the second AZD1222 dose. The chain employs TRBV5-4 and TRBJ2-1; D is possibly TRBD2 (7 bases). The TCR sequence derives from an adult who received the AZD1222 COVID-19 vaccine. DNA of the CDR3: TGTGCCAGCAGCTTGACGGGGGCTAGCGGATACAATGAGCAGTTCTTC. Translation: CASSLTGASGYNEQFF.